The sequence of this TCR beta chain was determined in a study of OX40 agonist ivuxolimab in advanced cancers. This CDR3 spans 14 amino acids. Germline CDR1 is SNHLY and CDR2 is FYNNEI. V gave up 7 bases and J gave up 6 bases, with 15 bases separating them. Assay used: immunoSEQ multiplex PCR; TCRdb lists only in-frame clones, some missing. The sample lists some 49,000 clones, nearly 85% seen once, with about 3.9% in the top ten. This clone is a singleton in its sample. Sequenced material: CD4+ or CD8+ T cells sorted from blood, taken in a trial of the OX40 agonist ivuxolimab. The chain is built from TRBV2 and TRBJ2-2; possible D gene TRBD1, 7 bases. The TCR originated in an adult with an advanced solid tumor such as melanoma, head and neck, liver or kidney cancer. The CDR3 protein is CASTIAGGPGELFF. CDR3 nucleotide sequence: TGTGCCAGCACGATTGCAGGGGGGCCCGGGGAGCTGTTTTTT.